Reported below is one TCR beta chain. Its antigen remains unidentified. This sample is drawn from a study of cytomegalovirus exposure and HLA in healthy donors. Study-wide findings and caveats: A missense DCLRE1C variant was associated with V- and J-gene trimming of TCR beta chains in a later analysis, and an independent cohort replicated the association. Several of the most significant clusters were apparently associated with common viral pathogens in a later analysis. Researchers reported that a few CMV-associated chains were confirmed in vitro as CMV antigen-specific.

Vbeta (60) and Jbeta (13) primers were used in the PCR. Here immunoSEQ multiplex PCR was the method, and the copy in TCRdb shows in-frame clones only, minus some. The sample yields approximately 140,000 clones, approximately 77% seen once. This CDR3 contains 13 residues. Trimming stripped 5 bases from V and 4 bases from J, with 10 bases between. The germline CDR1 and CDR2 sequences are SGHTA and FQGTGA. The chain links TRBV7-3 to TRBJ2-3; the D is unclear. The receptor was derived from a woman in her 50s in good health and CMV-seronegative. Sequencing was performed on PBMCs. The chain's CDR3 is CASSRAVADTQYF. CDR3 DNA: TGTGCCAGCAGCCGTGCAGTCGCAGATACGCAGTATTTT.